This T cell receptor (beta chain) was sequenced for a study of shared clonotypes between healthy human individuals. Losses at the gene ends were 3 bases for V and 3 bases for J; bases not matched to a gene: 2. The CDR3 is made up of 13 amino acids. Germline V gene lookup returns CDR1 MGHRA and CDR2 YSYEKL. A note on this clone: The antigen remains undetermined.

Study-level results: It was expected that sequencing depth would affect clonotype sharing among donors. Roughly 5% of naive CD4 clonotypes were common to a handful of donors.

Measured with immunoSEQ multiplex PCR; TCRdb has only the in-frame clones, and not every one. The sample consists of about 1.5 million clones, 98% of them appearing once. Source material: naive CD4+ T cells sorted from blood. Subset in this sample: CD45RA+ positively selected. The TCR sequence derives from a man aged 25-45 years in good health. The chain has TRBV4-1 and TRBJ2-7; 7 bases are a match to TRBD1. In nucleotides, the CDR3 is TGCGCCAGCAGCCAGGGACAGAACTACGAGCAGTACTTC. Translation gives CASSQGQNYEQYF.